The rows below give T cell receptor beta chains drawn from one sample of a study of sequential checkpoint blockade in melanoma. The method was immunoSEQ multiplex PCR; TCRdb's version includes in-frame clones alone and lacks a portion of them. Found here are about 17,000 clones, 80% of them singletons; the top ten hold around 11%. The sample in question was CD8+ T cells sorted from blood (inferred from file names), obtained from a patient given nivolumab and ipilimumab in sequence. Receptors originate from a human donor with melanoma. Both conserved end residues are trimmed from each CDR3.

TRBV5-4,ASSLGDRGLNTEAF
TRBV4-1,ASSPDRGIVAAEAF
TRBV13,ASSPRGQGAYEQY
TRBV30,AWRPDSYEQY
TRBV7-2,ASSPATWRRRGYEQY
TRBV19,ASSFSTASYEQY
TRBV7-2,ASSLFRGLTGTANYGYT
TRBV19,ASSIAGNYEQY
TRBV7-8,ASSLEAGFNEKLF
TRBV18,ASSPTDNREKLF
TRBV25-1,ASSAPHGDGYT
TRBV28,ASSSFHIGDTSSYEQY
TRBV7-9,ASSGPAAGEQY
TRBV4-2,ASSVRLAGGTDTQY
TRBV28,ASSSGGYEQY
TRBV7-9,ASSASGTSYEQY
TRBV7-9,ASSPATGPKY
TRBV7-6,ASSLRSGPSGDGELF
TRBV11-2,ASSLVPGAGNTIY
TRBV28,ASSPRTETSNQPQH
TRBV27,ASSLGSRAAYEQY
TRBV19,ASRLDRGFSNQPQH
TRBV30,AWSVASGIYEQY
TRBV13,ASSLVLYLMNTEAF
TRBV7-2,ASSLSEGNTEAF
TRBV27,ASSPRQGVISYEQY
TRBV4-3,ASSPASGEPYEQY
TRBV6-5,ASSSDMGQGGYGYT